This TCR beta chain was retrieved from a study of graft-versus-host responses after intestinal transplantation. Across the whole study: For approximately 3 years after anti-thymocyte globulin induction, all recipients took tacrolimus and steroids. Study findings and constraints: Researchers found peak circulating GvH clone levels linked to early post-transplant HvG declines. GvH clones were identified in recipient marrow, with some first appearing in ileum or blood.

Profiled with immunoSEQ multiplex PCR; TCRdb holds only in-frame clones, not every one. Altogether over 90,000 clones are present, 93% being singletons, with the ten largest covering roughly 1.2%. Trimming took 5 bases from V and 7 from J, leaving 17 bases between them. This CDR3 contains 14 residues. Germline V gene lookup returns CDR1 SEHNR and CDR2 FQNEAQ (reference sequence). Details on this clone: Antigen: not known.

The material was unstimulated CD8+ T cells sorted from spleen or lymph node cells, obtained before intestinal transplant. This TCR was recovered from a human donor who received an intestinal transplant. The chain combines TRBV7-9 with TRBJ1-1; possibly TRBD1 for D (6 bases). The CDR3 spells CASSREQGTDEAFF. CDR3 in DNA: TGTGCCAGCAGCAGAGAACAGGGTACGGATGAAGCTTTCTTT.